This T cell receptor beta chain appears in the sequencing data of a study of cytomegalovirus exposure and HLA in healthy donors. Overall study results and limits: On later analysis, the bulk of CMV-associated TCR beta chains appeared to be HLA-restricted.

About this clone itself: Antigen: not known.

PCR amplification relied on 60 Vbeta primers (plus 13 Jbeta primers). Assay: immunoSEQ multiplex PCR; the TCRdb copy retains only in-frame clones and omits some. The table records 150,000 to 200,000 clones, about 78% of them present only once. The CDR3 has 14 amino acids. Germline V gives CDR1 SEHNR, CDR2 FQNEAQ (reference sequence). Trimming shortened V by 0 bases and J by 13 bases, and 15 bases separated the two germline ends. The source of this sequence is a man aged 55 to 70 in good health and CMV-seronegative. The rearrangement joins TRBV7-9 to TRBJ1-4; tentatively, D is TRBD1 (6 bases). Material: PBMCs. CDR3 sequence: CASSLADRRSALFF. The CDR3 DNA follows: TGTGCCAGCAGCTTAGCCGACAGGCGGTCCGCACTGTTTTTT.